A selection of T cell receptor beta chains follows, all from one sample in a study of OX40 agonist ivuxolimab in advanced cancers. Sequencing used immunoSEQ multiplex PCR; TCRdb keeps in-frame clones, though not all of them. The repertoire holds 65,000 to 80,000 clones, with 80% to 95% as singletons. The sample here was CD4+ or CD8+ T cells sorted from blood, taken in a trial of the OX40 agonist ivuxolimab. Receptors originate from an adult with an advanced solid tumor such as melanoma, head and neck, liver or kidney cancer. Both conserved end residues are part of each CDR3. The D gene is left open where the match is weak. Only part of the rows carry a size: once, few, many, or a class if the clone is expanded.

j_call v_call d_call clone_size cdr3_nt cdr3_aa
TRBJ1-5 TRBV6-1 . . TGTGCCAGCAGTGAAAACCAGGCTAGCAATCAGCCCCAGCATTTT CASSENQASNQPQHF
TRBJ1-5 TRBV19 TRBD1 . TGTGCCAGTAGTATAGGAGGGGGCGGTCAGCCCCAGCATTTT CASSIGGGGQPQHF
TRBJ1-1 TRBV5-6 . . TGTGCCAGCAGCTTGGAAACAGTTGGGCTACGCACTGAAGCTTTCTTT CASSLETVGLRTEAFF
TRBJ2-7 TRBV27 TRBD1 . TGTGCCAGCAGTGGGACAGGGGTGTTCTACGAGCAGTACTTC CASSGTGVFYEQYF
TRBJ1-5 TRBV6-4 . . TGTGCCAGCAGCCGGGCGGCGGCGCACAATCAGCCCCAGCATTTT CASSRAAAHNQPQHF
TRBJ2-7 TRBV5-1 . . TGCGCCAGCAGCCCCGGTTACGAGCAGTACTTC CASSPGYEQYF
TRBJ1-3 TRBV27 . . TGTGCCAGCAGTCCCGGGGGCTACACCATATATTTT CASSPGGYTIYF
TRBJ1-5 TRBV10-3 . . TGTGCCATCAGTGAACAGGACCATCAGCCCCAGCATTTT CAISEQDHQPQHF
TRBJ2-1 TRBV5-1 . . TGCGCCAGCAGCACTGAGGGCTACAATGAGCAGTTCTTC CASSTEGYNEQFF
TRBJ1-2 TRBV4-3 TRBD1 . TGCGCCAGCAGCCAAGGAGGCCGAGACAGGGTTTATCAAGGCTACACCTTC CASSQGGRDRVYQGYTF
TRBJ2-3 TRBV27 . . TGTGCCAGCAGTTTATTTCCACAGGTACAAGATACGCAGTATTTT CASSLFPQVQDTQYF
TRBJ2-7 TRBV7-8 . . TGTGCCAGCAGCTTAGGGGCCAGCCCTTTCGACGAGCAGTACTTC CASSLGASPFDEQYF
TRBJ1-5 TRBV2 . few TGTGCCAGGTCCGGGGAGGGCGATCAGCCCCAGCATTTT CARSGEGDQPQHF
TRBJ1-1 TRBV5-1 TRBD1 once TGCGCCAGCAGCTTTGACAGGGTTGTGGACACTGAAGCTTTCTTT CASSFDRVVDTEAFF
TRBJ1-3 TRBV6-5 . . TGTGCCAGCAGCCCGGGGGGCGATGGAAACACCATATATTTT CASSPGGDGNTIYF
TRBJ2-2 TRBV5-6 . . TGTGCCAGCAGCTTACAGGGTTTGGCCGGGGAGCTGTTTTTT CASSLQGLAGELFF